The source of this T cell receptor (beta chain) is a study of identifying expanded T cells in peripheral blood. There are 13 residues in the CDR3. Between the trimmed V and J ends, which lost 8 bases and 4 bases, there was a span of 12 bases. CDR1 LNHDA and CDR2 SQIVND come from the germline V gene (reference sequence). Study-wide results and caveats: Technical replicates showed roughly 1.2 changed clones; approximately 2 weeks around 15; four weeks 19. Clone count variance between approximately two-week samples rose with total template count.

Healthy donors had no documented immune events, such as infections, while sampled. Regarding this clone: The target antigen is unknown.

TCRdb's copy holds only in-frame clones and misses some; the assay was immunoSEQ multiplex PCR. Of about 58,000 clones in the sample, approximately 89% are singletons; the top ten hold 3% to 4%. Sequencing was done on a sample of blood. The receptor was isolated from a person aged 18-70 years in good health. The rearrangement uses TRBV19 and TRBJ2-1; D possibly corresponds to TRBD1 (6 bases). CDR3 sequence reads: CASSQQGYNEQFF. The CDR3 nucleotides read TGTGCCAGTTCTCAACAGGGATACAATGAGCAGTTCTTC.